This TCR beta chain appears in the sequencing data of a study of breast tumors, draining lymph nodes, adjacent tissues. Samples came from axillary lymph nodes draining the breast cancer. One entry per CDR3 protein results from TCRdb running MiXCR on the multiplex PCR reads. The profile shows about 150,000 distinct CDR3 sequences, approximately 32% of them singletons. CDR3 length: 15 amino acids. Trimming took 6 bases from V and 5 from J; bases not matched to a gene: 6. The TCR was taken from a female donor with breast cancer. Some clones in this sample may be carry-over from other donors' samples. Sequenced: axillary lymph node tissue. The chain carries TRBV12-3 or TRBV12-4 and TRBJ1-6, with 8 bases aligning to TRBD1. The CDR3 protein is CASRLGQAHNSPLHF. The DNA of the CDR3 is TGTGCCAGCAGACTGGGACAGGCCCATAATTCACCCCTCCACTTT.